These 14 T cell receptor beta chains came from one sample sequenced in a study of human T cells and chemical hapten exposure. Time point here: patch test 1, 2 weeks after DPC sensitization. Treatment in this sample: therapeutic diphenylcyclopropenone sensitization with weekly scalp DPC. TCRdb independently ran MiXCR on the RACE reads; one entry per CDR3 protein. Here the sample spans about 99,000 distinct CDR3 sequences, roughly 12% being singletons. This sample comprised whole blood, obtained in connection with sensitization to the hapten diphenylcyclopropenone (DPC). All receptors come from a woman between 35 and 50 years old with alopecia areata. Some clones in this sample may be carry-over from other donors' samples.

This clonotype was observed at least ten times. V gene TRBV9 combines with J gene TRBJ2-7, with D tentatively TRBD1 (7 bases). This CDR3 comprises 13 residues. With 3 bases removed from V and 4 bases from J, the gap between germline ends came to 11 bases. Germline lookup yields CDR1 SGDLS and CDR2 YYNGEE. As DNA, the CDR3 is TGTGCCAGCAGCGCACCAGGGGGGTACGAGCAGTACTTC. Protein sequence: CASSAPGGYEQYF.

V gene TRBV28 combines with J gene TRBJ2-6; 11 bases align to TRBD1. Germline V gene sequence: CDR1 MDHEN, CDR2 SYDVKM. This CDR3 is built from 17 residues. After removal of 4 bases from V and 0 bases from J, the junction contained 2 bases not matched to a gene. The CDR3 region is CASSSGTGGSGANVLTF. The CDR3, as DNA: TGTGCCAGCAGTTCGGGGACAGGGGGCTCTGGGGCCAACGTCCTGACTTTC.

V gene TRBV12-3 or TRBV12-4 combines with J gene TRBJ2-3, with 10 bases that match TRBD2. With V trimmed by 8 bases and J by 7 bases, 6 bases remained unmatched. This CDR3 has 13 amino acids. The CDR3 is CASHIAGGHTQYF. The CDR3 region has the DNA TGTGCCAGCCACATAGCGGGAGGACATACGCAGTATTTT.

This clonotype was recorded at least ten times. V usage is TRBV10-3 and J usage is TRBJ2-1; D is uncertain. This CDR3 contains 13 residues. The germline CDR1 and CDR2 sequences are ENHRY and SYGVKD. The V end lost 6 bases, the J end lost 6 bases, and 12 bases lay between the germline ends. The CDR3 loop reads CAIRAPTINEQFF. CDR3 nucleotide sequence: TGTGCCATCAGGGCCCCGACGATCAATGAGCAGTTCTTC.

This clonotype was seen ten or more times. The V and J genes are TRBV6-4 and TRBJ1-1, with 7 bases that match TRBD1. The CDR3 runs 18 residues. Per germline, CDR1 MRHNA and CDR2 SNTAGT. V shed 6 bases and J 2 bases; nucleotides not matched to a gene: 18. CDR3 amino acids: CASSLLRRGPESNTEAFF. The CDR3 nucleotides are TGTGCCAGCAGCCTGCTGAGGAGGGGGCCTGAGTCAAACACTGAAGCTTTCTTT.

The V and J genes are TRBV7-9 and TRBJ2-7, with D unresolved. Trimming stripped 5 bases from V and 5 bases from J, with 10 bases between. Germline-derived CDR1 and CDR2 are SEHNR and FQNEAQ (reference sequence). This CDR3 is built from 12 residues. The CDR3 sequence is CASSPSWDEQYF. CDR3 DNA: TGTGCCAGCAGCCCCTCCTGGGACGAGCAGTACTTC.

This clonotype was detected only a few times. The rearrangement uses TRBV28 and TRBJ1-2; 8 bases line up with TRBD1. V was clipped by 7 bases and J by 6 bases; unmatched bases: 4. CDR3 length: 12 amino acids. CDR1 MDHEN and CDR2 SYDVKM come from the germline V gene. This CDR3 is CASNRGTNGYTF. As DNA, the CDR3 is TGTGCCAGCAACAGGGGGACTAATGGCTACACCTTC.

This clonotype came up many times. The gene calls are TRBV20-1 and TRBJ2-1; no clear D. Germline CDR1 reads DFQATT; CDR2 reads SNEGSKA (reference sequence). CDR3 length: 15 residues. The germline V and J ends were trimmed by 6 bases and 0 bases, with 15 bases remaining between them. The CDR3 coding sequence is TGCAGTGCCATGACGGGCCTGAGCTCCTACAATGAGCAGTTCTTC. It codes for CSAMTGLSSYNEQFF.

The chain joins TRBV11-3 to TRBJ2-7, with 8 bases aligning to TRBD1. Germline assignment: CDR1 SGHNT and CDR2 YENEEA. The V and J ends lost 5 bases and 4 bases, in that order; junction bases with no gene match: 10. The CDR3 consists of 15 residues. Here the CDR3 reads CASSRASGQGYEQYF. CDR3 nucleotides: TGTGCCAGCAGCCGAGCCTCCGGACAGGGTTACGAGCAGTACTTC.

This clonotype turned up a few times. The V gene is TRBV7-2, the J gene TRBJ1-2; no clear D. Germline V gene sequence: CDR1 SGHTA, CDR2 FQGNSA. This CDR3 region has 12 residues. V lost 0 bases and J 5 bases, leaving 4 bases between the germline ends. The CDR3 nucleotides read TGTGCCAGCAGCTTAGCAGGGTATGGCTACACCTTC. Its translation is CASSLAGYGYTF.

This chain links TRBV6-1 with TRBJ1-2; tentatively, D is TRBD1 (6 bases). Trimming cost V 6 bases and J 4 bases, with 12 bases left between them. Germline V gives CDR1 MNHNS, CDR2 SASEGT. The CDR3 consists of 13 residues. In DNA, the CDR3 is TGTGCCAGCAGACAGGGAGTGGGCTATGGCTACACCTTC. Its translation: CASRQGVGYGYTF.

This clonotype was seen a few times. The junction departs from the called germline gene at one end, perhaps through a read error. The chain is built from TRBV7-7 and TRBJ1-4; D is perhaps TRBD1 (6 bases). The CDR3 is 15 residues long. Germline-derived CDR1 and CDR2 are SSHAT and FNYEAQ (reference sequence). The CDR3: CASSFNRDSNEKLFF. As DNA, the CDR3 is TGTGCTAGCAGCTTTAACAGGGACTCTAATGAAAAACTGTTTTTT.

This clonotype was seen a few times. The chain links TRBV6-6 to TRBJ2-1, with D possibly TRBD1 on 6 matching bases. Between the trimmed V and J ends, which lost 6 bases and 2 bases, there was a span of 14 bases. From germline, CDR1 is MNHNY and CDR2 SVGAGI (reference sequence). The CDR3 is 15 residues long. CDR3: CASRKIRDTYNEQFF. CDR3 DNA: TGTGCCAGCAGAAAAATCCGGGACACCTACAATGAGCAGTTCTTC.

This clonotype was detected a few times. The chain combines TRBV30 with TRBJ1-5; no clear D. Germline V gene sequence: CDR1 GTSNPN, CDR2 SVGIG (reference sequence). The CDR3 length is 15 residues. The V end was cut by 2 bases, the J end by 2 bases, with 13 bases between. DNA for the CDR3: TGTGCCTGGAGTATCGGGAATACGGGCAATCAGCCCCAGCATTTT. Amino acid sequence: CAWSIGNTGNQPQHF.